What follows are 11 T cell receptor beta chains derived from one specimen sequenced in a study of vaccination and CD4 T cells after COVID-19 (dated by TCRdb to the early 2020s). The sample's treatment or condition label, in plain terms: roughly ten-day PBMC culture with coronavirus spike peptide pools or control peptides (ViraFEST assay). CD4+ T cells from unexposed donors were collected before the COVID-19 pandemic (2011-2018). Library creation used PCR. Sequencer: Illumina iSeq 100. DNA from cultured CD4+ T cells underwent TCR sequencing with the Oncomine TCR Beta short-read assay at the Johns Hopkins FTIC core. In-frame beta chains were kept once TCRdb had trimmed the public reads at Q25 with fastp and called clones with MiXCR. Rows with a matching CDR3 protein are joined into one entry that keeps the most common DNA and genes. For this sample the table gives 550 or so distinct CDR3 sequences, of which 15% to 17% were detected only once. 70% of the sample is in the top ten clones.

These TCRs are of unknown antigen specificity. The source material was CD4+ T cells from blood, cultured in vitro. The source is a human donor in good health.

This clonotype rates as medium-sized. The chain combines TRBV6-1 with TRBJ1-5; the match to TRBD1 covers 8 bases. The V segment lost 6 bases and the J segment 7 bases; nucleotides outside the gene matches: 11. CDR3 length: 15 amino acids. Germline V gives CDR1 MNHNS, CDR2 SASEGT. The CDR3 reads CASSSDRGSVQPQHF. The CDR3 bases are TGTGCCAGCAGCTCTGACAGGGGATCCGTCCAGCCCCAGCATTTT.

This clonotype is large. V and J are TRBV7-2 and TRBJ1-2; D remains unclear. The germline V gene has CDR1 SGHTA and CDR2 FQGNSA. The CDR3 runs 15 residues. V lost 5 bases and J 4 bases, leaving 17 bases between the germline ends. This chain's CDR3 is CASSPGPGEAYGYTF. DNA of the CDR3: TGTGCCAGCAGCCCAGGACCCGGTGAAGCCTATGGCTACACCTTC.

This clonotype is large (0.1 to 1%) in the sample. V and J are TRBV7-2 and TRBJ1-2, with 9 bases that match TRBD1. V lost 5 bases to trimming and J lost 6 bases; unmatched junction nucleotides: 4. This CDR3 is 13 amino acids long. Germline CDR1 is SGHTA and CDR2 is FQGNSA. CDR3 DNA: TGTGCCAGCAGCACGGGACAGGGAGATGGCTACACCTTC. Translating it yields CASSTGQGDGYTF.

CDR3: CASSVGLAGGQETQYF. CDR3 bases: TGTGCCAGCAGCGTAGGTTTAGCGGGGGGCCAAGAGACCCAGTACTTC. The chain combines TRBV9 with TRBJ2-5; 10 bases are shared with TRBD2. The CDR3 is 16 amino acids. V lost 0 bases, J lost 1 base, and 3 bases stayed unmatched. Looked up from germline, CDR1 is SGDLS and CDR2 is YYNGEE. The complete variable domain, with remaining parts taken from reference TRBV9 and TRBJ2-5, reads DSGVTQTPKHLITATGQRVTLRCSPRSGDLSVYWYQQSLDQGLQFLIQYYNGEERAKGNILERFSAQQFPDLHSELNLSSLELGDSALYFCASSVGLAGGQETQYFGPGTRLLVL.

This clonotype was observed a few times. This CDR3 reads CASSQEPMNTEAFF. CDR3 nucleotides: TGCGCCAGCAGCCAAGAACCCATGAACACTGAAGCTTTCTTT. V usage is TRBV4-3 and J usage is TRBJ1-1, with no clear D. CDR1 and CDR2 (germline): LGHNA, YSLEER. This CDR3 is built from 14 residues. The V gene lost 0 bases and the J gene lost 0 bases, with 5 bases spanning the gap.

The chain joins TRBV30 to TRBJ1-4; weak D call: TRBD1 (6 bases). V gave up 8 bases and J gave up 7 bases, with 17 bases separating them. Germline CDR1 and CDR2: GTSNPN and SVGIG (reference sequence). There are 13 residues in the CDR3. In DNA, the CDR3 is TGTGCCGGGGGGGGGCAGGGTACTGAAAAACTGTTTTTT. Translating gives CAGGGQGTEKLFF.

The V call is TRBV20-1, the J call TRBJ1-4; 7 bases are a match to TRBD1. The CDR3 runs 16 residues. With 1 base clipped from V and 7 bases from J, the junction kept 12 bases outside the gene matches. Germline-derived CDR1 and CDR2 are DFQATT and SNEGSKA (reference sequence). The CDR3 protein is CSARADRVWPVEKLFF. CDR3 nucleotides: TGCAGTGCTAGAGCAGACAGGGTCTGGCCAGTTGAAAAACTGTTTTTT.

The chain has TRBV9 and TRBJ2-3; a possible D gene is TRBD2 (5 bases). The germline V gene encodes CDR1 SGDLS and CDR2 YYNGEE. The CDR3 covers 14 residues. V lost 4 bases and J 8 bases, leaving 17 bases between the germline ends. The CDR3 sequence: CASSPRSWLATQYF. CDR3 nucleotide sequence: TGTGCCAGCAGCCCTCGGAGTTGGCTAGCTACGCAGTATTTT.

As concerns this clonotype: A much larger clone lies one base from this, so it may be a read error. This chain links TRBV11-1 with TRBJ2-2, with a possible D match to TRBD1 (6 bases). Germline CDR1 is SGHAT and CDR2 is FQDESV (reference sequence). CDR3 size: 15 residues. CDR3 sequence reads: CASSLPQGYGGEPFF. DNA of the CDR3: TGTGCCAGCAGCTTACCGCAGGGGTATGGTGGGGAGCCGTTTTTT.

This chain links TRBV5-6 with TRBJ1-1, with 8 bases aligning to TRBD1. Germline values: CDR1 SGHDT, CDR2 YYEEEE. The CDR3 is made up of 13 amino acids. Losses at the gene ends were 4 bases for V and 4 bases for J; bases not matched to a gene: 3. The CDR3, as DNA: TGTGCCAGCAGCCCGACAGGGGTCACTGAAGCTTTCTTT. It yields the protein CASSPTGVTEAFF.

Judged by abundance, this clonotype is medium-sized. The CDR3 DNA sequence: TGTGCCAGCAGCCAAAATTTAGGAGAGACCCAGTACTTC. Its translation: CASSQNLGETQYF. V gene TRBV14 combines with J gene TRBJ2-5; D is ambiguous. This CDR3 spans 13 amino acids. Deletions cut 2 bases from V and 4 bases from J, with 8 bases between. Germline CDR1 is SGHDN and CDR2 is FVKESK. The whole variable domain, filled in from reference TRBV14 and TRBJ2-5, reads EAGVTQFPSHSVIEKGQTVTLRCDPISGHDNLYWYRRVMGKEIKFLLHFVKESKQDESGMPNNRFLAERTGGTYSTLKVQPAELEDSGVYFCASSQNLGETQYFGPGTRLLVL.